Following are 31 T cell receptor beta chains from one sample sequenced in a study of cytomegalovirus exposure and HLA in healthy donors. The PCR ran on 60 Vbeta and 13 Jbeta primers. TCRdb keeps only in-frame clones here, not all; method: immunoSEQ multiplex PCR. The repertoire has some 98,000 clones, 80% to 90% of them found once; the top ten carry more than 1.4%. The specimen was PBMCs. These receptors were collected from a man aged 35 to 55 in good health and CMV-seronegative.

This chain connects TRBV5-4 to TRBJ2-2, with TRBD2 matching over 8 bases. After removal of 1 base from V and 9 bases from J, the junction contained 5 bases not matched to a gene. The V gene's germline CDR1 is SGHNT and CDR2 YYREEE (reference sequence). This CDR3 is 14 amino acids long. The CDR3 here is CASSLRGGVRELFF. The CDR3 nucleotides read TGTGCCAGCAGCTTGCGGGGGGGCGTCCGGGAGCTGTTTTTT.

A few counts support this clone. V is TRBV27 and J is TRBJ1-1; 7 bases align to TRBD1. This CDR3 region has 15 residues. The V gene's germline CDR1 is MNHEY and CDR2 SMNVEV (reference sequence). V gave up 2 bases and J gave up 3 bases; unmatched junction bases: 6. CDR3 in amino acids: CASSLRGRGDTEAFF. The CDR3 nucleotides are TGTGCCAGCAGTTTAAGGGGGCGCGGGGACACTGAAGCTTTCTTT.

There are a few counts of this clone. The rearrangement links TRBV7-9 to TRBJ2-2, with D perhaps matching TRBD1 (6 bases). The CDR3 is made up of 18 amino acids. Germline values: CDR1 SEHNR, CDR2 FQNEAQ (reference sequence). V lost 7 bases and J 3 bases, leaving 24 bases between the germline ends. This CDR3 is CASNLLVVRTADTGELFF. The CDR3 bases are TGTGCCAGCAACCTTCTAGTGGTCAGGACAGCAGACACCGGGGAGCTGTTTTTT.

V usage is TRBV11-1 and J usage is TRBJ1-2; D unclear. The CDR3 is made up of 12 amino acids. V was cut by 1 base and J by 5 bases, with 5 bases left in between. Germline CDR1 reads SGHAT; CDR2 reads FQDESV (reference sequence). The CDR3 nucleotides read TGTGCCAGCAGCTTAGGAGCTTATGGCTACACCTTC. Its translation: CASSLGAYGYTF.

J is TRBJ1-2 and V is TRBV18; D gene uncertain. Germline lookup yields CDR1 KGHSH and CDR2 LQKENI. The CDR3 runs 14 residues. V shed 2 bases and J shed 2 bases, with 9 bases lying between them. The CDR3 DNA is TGTGCCAGCTCACCAGGGCGGGGAAACTATGGCTACACCTTC. Translating gives CASSPGRGNYGYTF. The full variable domain, its missing parts supplied by reference TRBV18 and TRBJ1-2, is NAGVMQNPRHLVRRRGQEARLRCSPMKGHSHVYWYRQLPEEGLKFMVYLQKENIIDESGMPKERFSAEFPKEGPSILRIQQVVRGDSAAYFCASSPGRGNYGYTFGSGTRLTVV.

This chain uses TRBV4-3 with TRBJ1-4; D is perhaps TRBD1 (5 bases). Germline V gene data show CDR1 as LGHNA and CDR2 as YSLEER. V lost 0 bases and J 4 bases, leaving 15 bases between the germline ends. The CDR3 spans 17 residues. CDR3 sequence (DNA): TGCGCCAGCAGCCAAGATCCAGCCCCTAGGGGTAATGAAAAACTGTTTTTT. Protein product: CASSQDPAPRGNEKLFF.

The V gene is TRBV10-3, the J gene TRBJ1-2, with D unclear. The V gene's germline CDR1 is ENHRY and CDR2 SYGVKD. The V end was cut by 3 bases, the J end by 5 bases, with 10 bases between. The CDR3 consists of 13 residues. The CDR3 DNA reads TGTGCCATCAGTGATAACAGCTATTATGGCTACACCTTC. It specifies CAISDNSYYGYTF.

The J gene is TRBJ2-7, the V gene TRBV2; possible D gene TRBD1, 5 bases. V was shortened by 3 bases and J by 2 bases, with 11 bases between the two germline ends. Germline loops: CDR1 SNHLY, CDR2 FYNNEI. The CDR3 contains 14 residues. The CDR3 is CASSELDRTYEQYF. The CDR3 DNA follows: TGTGCCAGCAGTGAGTTAGACAGAACCTACGAGCAGTACTTC.

The rearrangement links TRBV2 to TRBJ1-4; 10 positions match TRBD1. The CDR3 has 20 amino acids. The germline gives CDR1 SNHLY, CDR2 FYNNEI. V lost 1 base, J lost 2 bases, and 13 bases stayed unmatched. This chain's CDR3 is CASSEGLWTGGYGTNEKLFF. The CDR3 DNA sequence: TGTGCCAGCAGTGAAGGTCTCTGGACAGGGGGGTATGGGACTAATGAAAAACTGTTTTTT.

This chain joins TRBV29-1 and TRBJ1-2; 10 nucleotides line up with TRBD1. This CDR3 contains 13 residues. The germline V gene has CDR1 SQVTM and CDR2 ANQGSEA. J gave up 5 bases and V 4 bases, and 4 bases lay outside the gene matches. CDR3 nucleotides: TGCAGCGTTGTAGACAGGGGGCCGTATGGCTACACCTTC. This codes for CSVVDRGPYGYTF. The full variable domain, completed using reference TRBV29-1 and TRBJ1-2, is SAVISQKPSRDICQRGTSLTIQCQVDSQVTMMFWYRQQPGQSLTLIATANQGSEATYESGFVIDKFPISRPNLTFSTLTVSNMSPEDSSIYLCSVVDRGPYGYTFGSGTRLTVV.

The chain combines TRBV18 with TRBJ1-5; no definite D call. Between the trimmed V and J ends, which lost 6 bases and 3 bases, there was a span of 15 bases. The CDR3 consists of 15 residues. Germline values: CDR1 KGHSH, CDR2 LQKENI. Written as DNA, the CDR3 is TGTGCCAGCTCGCTCGGATCGGGTGACAATCAGCCCCAGCATTTT. Translating it yields CASSLGSGDNQPQHF. Variable domain in full (rest from reference TRBV18 and TRBJ1-5): NAGVMQNPRHLVRRRGQEARLRCSPMKGHSHVYWYRQLPEEGLKFMVYLQKENIIDESGMPKERFSAEFPKEGPSILRIQQVVRGDSAAYFCASSLGSGDNQPQHFGDGTRLSIL.

The V and J genes are TRBV21-1 and TRBJ2-7; the D segment call TRBD2 is taken from the table without a DNA check. TRBV21-1 is a pseudogene locus. This CDR3 spans 18 amino acids. CDR3 residues: CASSSRLAGELLDYEQYF. The CDR3 nucleotides are TGTGCCAGCAGCAGCAGACTAGCGGGGGAACTGCTGGACTACGAGCAGTACTTC.

This sequence joins TRBV18 and TRBJ2-3; 9 bases line up with TRBD2. CDR1 KGHSH and CDR2 LQKENI come from the germline V gene. The CDR3 runs to 15 residues. Germline trimming cut 3 bases from V and 3 bases from J; bases unmatched to any gene: 4. The CDR3 nucleotides read TGTGCCAGCTCACCGCAACTAGCGGGTACAGATACGCAGTATTTT. Protein sequence: CASSPQLAGTDTQYF.

The chain joins TRBV6-6 to TRBJ1-6; 7 nucleotides align to TRBD1. Per germline, CDR1 MNHNY and CDR2 SVGAGI (reference sequence). CDR3 size: 12 residues. J lost 6 bases, V lost 11 bases, and 4 bases had no gene match. The CDR3 loop reads CASRQGNSPLHF. The CDR3 region has the DNA TGTGCCTCCAGACAGGGTAATTCACCCCTCCACTTT.

This clone was counted a single time. The chain links TRBV7-2 to TRBJ2-2; 7 bases are a match to TRBD1. The trim removed 7 bases at V and 2 bases at J, leaving 4 bases unmatched. The CDR3 runs to 14 residues. The germline V gene encodes CDR1 SGHTA and CDR2 FQGNSA. The CDR3 is CASTRDRNTGELFF. The CDR3 DNA reads as TGTGCCAGCACCCGGGACAGAAACACCGGGGAGCTGTTTTTT.

DNA of the CDR3: TGTGCCATTGGACAGGGCACTGAAAAACTGTTTTTT. This gives the protein CAIGQGTEKLFF. This chain connects TRBV6-6 to TRBJ1-4; TRBD1 agrees at 8 bases. Germline V gives CDR1 MNHNY, CDR2 SVGAGI (reference sequence). V lost 10 bases to trimming and J lost 7 bases; unmatched junction nucleotides: 5. The CDR3 is 12 amino acids.

This chain joins TRBV7-2 and TRBJ2-6; possible D gene TRBD2, 5 bases. Trimming left V 5 bases short and J 1 base short, with 15 bases between. The CDR3 is 17 amino acids. From germline, CDR1 is SGHTA and CDR2 FQGNSA. The CDR3 reads CASSPLIGESGANVLTF. The CDR3 nucleotides are TGTGCCAGCAGCCCACTAATCGGGGAATCTGGGGCCAACGTCCTGACTTTC.

The genes are TRBV19 and TRBJ2-1, with 11 bases fitting TRBD2. With 3 bases clipped from V and 4 bases from J, the junction kept 8 bases outside the gene matches. The V gene's germline CDR1 is LNHDA and CDR2 SQIVND (reference sequence). The CDR3 is 17 residues long. Here the CDR3 DNA reads TGTGCCAGTAGTATCGGGCTAGCGGGGGGTCTTTACAATGAGCAGTTCTTC. Amino acids: CASSIGLAGGLYNEQFF.

V is TRBV15 and J is TRBJ2-2; tentative D call: TRBD2 (6 bases). CDR3 length: 17 residues. Trimming took off 0 bases at V and 0 bases at J, with 11 bases between the two ends. The germline gives CDR1 LNHNV, CDR2 YYDKDF (reference sequence). DNA for the CDR3: TGTGCCACCAGCAGAGATCTGGGGGAGGCGAACACCGGGGAGCTGTTTTTT. Translation: CATSRDLGEANTGELFF. Looking up the rest from reference TRBV15 and TRBJ2-2 gives the full variable domain: DAMVIQNPRYQVTQFGKPVTLSCSQTLNHNVMYWYQQKSSQAPKLLFHYYDKDFNNEADTPDNFQSRRPNTSFCFLDIRSPGLGDTAMYLCATSRDLGEANTGELFFGEGSRLTVL.

The CDR3, as DNA: TGTGCCAGCGGAAGGACAGGGAGAGGAGAAAAACTGTTTTTT. Amino acids: CASGRTGRGEKLFF. This chain uses TRBV27 with TRBJ1-4; 8 nucleotides match TRBD1. V trimming: 8 bases; J trimming: 8 bases; junction bases outside the gene matches: 10. In germline, CDR1 is MNHEY, CDR2 SMNVEV (reference sequence). The CDR3 length is 14 residues.

The table lists this clone with a count of one. CDR3 sequence: CASSTGTVLNQPQHF. In nucleotides, the CDR3 is TGTGCCAGTAGTACCGGGACTGTCTTAAATCAGCCCCAGCATTTT. The chain employs TRBV19 and TRBJ1-5; D is possibly TRBD1 (5 bases). V lost 4 bases and J 4 bases, leaving 14 bases between the germline ends. CDR1 and CDR2 from the germline V gene are LNHDA and SQIVND (reference sequence). There are 15 residues in the CDR3.

V and J are TRBV10-3 and TRBJ1-2; 8 bases are a match to TRBD1. J was trimmed by 6 bases and V by 10 bases; bases with no gene match: 7. The CDR3 loop spans 12 amino acids. Germline V gene sequence: CDR1 ENHRY, CDR2 SYGVKD. The CDR3 DNA is TGTGCCACCCAGGGGGCGGCCGATGGCTACACCTTC. Residues: CATQGAADGYTF.

The V gene is TRBV19, the J gene TRBJ2-7; 7 bases match TRBD2. The V and J ends lost 3 bases and 4 bases, in that order; junction bases with no gene match: 6. The CDR3 has 14 amino acids. Germline lookup yields CDR1 LNHDA and CDR2 SQIVND (reference sequence). CDR3 nucleotide sequence: TGTGCCAGTAGTATGGCGGGAGCAACTTACGAGCAGTACTTC. This sequence encodes CASSMAGATYEQYF.

The chain employs TRBV9 and TRBJ1-3; D uncertain. The CDR3 runs 14 residues. CDR1 SGDLS and CDR2 YYNGEE come from the germline V gene. V gave up 2 bases and J gave up 2 bases, with 8 bases separating them. The CDR3 loop reads CASSVDGTGNTIYF. The CDR3 DNA follows: TGTGCCAGCAGCGTGGACGGGACTGGAAACACCATATATTTT.

The chain uses TRBV19 and TRBJ1-4; TRBD1 matches 9 bases. The junction had 4 bases not matched to a gene; V was cut back by 4 bases and J by 1 base. Per germline, CDR1 LNHDA and CDR2 SQIVND (reference sequence). The CDR3 has 16 residues. In DNA form, the CDR3 reads TGTGCCAGTAGTACAGGGACAGGGAAAACTAATGAAAAACTGTTTTTT. Amino acid sequence: CASSTGTGKTNEKLFF.

The chain employs TRBV5-1 and TRBJ1-5; D is unclear. CDR3 length: 15 residues. CDR1 SGHRS and CDR2 YFSETQ come from the germline V gene. The V and J ends lost 2 bases and 0 bases respectively, with 9 bases between them. The DNA for the CDR3 is TGCGCCAGCAGCTTCGGCGGAGATAGCAATCAGCCCCAGCATTTT. Encoded protein: CASSFGGDSNQPQHF.

The chain has TRBV5-5 and TRBJ1-6; D remains unclear. Trimming stripped 3 bases from V and 10 bases from J, with 20 bases between. The CDR3 totals 16 residues. From germline, CDR1 is SGHKS and CDR2 YYEKEE (reference sequence). CDR3 sequence: CASSSSSGAVDSPLHF. The CDR3 DNA follows: TGTGCCAGCAGCTCCTCCAGCGGAGCGGTTGACTCACCCCTCCACTTT.

V and J are TRBV21-1 and TRBJ2-4; the D call in the table, TRBD2, was not verified against the DNA. TRBV21-1 is a pseudogene. The CDR3 covers 8 residues. CDR3 in DNA: TGTGCCAGCGTCTCCCAGTACTTC. Translation: CASVSQYF.

This chain links TRBV2 with TRBJ2-1; D is unresolved. Germline V gene sequence: CDR1 SNHLY, CDR2 FYNNEI. The CDR3 contains 14 residues. V shed 4 bases and J shed 9 bases, with 16 bases lying between them. The chain's CDR3 is CASSVVAVTFEQFF. Written as DNA, the CDR3 is TGTGCCAGCAGTGTTGTTGCAGTAACCTTTGAGCAGTTCTTC.

This clone has more than one count but fewer than ten. This sequence joins TRBV5-5 and TRBJ2-7; TRBD1 might be the D (6 bases). V gave up 2 bases and J gave up 4 bases, with 13 bases separating them. Germline values: CDR1 SGHKS, CDR2 YYEKEE (reference sequence). This CDR3 has 14 amino acids. The CDR3 DNA reads TGTGCCAGCAGCTTAACCGACAGGCTATACGAGCAGTACTTC. Amino acid sequence: CASSLTDRLYEQYF.

In its sample, this clone was seen a few times. The chain links TRBV7-9 to TRBJ2-5; maybe TRBD1 (5 bases). This CDR3 is built from 15 residues. Germline assignment: CDR1 SEHNR and CDR2 FQNEAQ (reference sequence). Deletions cut 0 bases from V and 2 bases from J, with 10 bases between. The CDR3 sequence is CASSLALAGQETQYF. The CDR3 DNA reads as TGTGCCAGCAGCTTAGCGCTGGCAGGGCAAGAGACCCAGTACTTC. The whole variable domain, remainder taken from reference TRBV7-9 and TRBJ2-5, is DTGVSQNPRHKITKRGQNVTFRCDPISEHNRLYWYRQTLGQGPEFLTYFQNEAQLEKSRLLSDRFSAERPKGSFSTLEIQRTEQGDSAMYLCASSLALAGQETQYFGPGTRLLVL.